The next 27 T cell receptor beta chains were all read from a single sample in a study of T cells in severe cutaneous drug reactions. Bulk and single-cell libraries used iRepertoire multiplex PCR with TCR subtype-specific primers. Each CDR3 protein gets one entry in TCRdb, which reprocessed the multiplex PCR reads and gives no DNA. Reported are 1,100 to 1,500 distinct CDR3 sequences; the ten largest clones contain about 50%. The patients sequenced had a carbamazepine-induced Stevens-Johnson syndrome or toxic epidermal necrolysis reaction. Specimen: cells from a skin blister. The receptors come from a human donor with a severe cutaneous adverse drug reaction.

This clonotype is deemed medium-sized by its frequency. The rearrangement links TRBV7-8 to TRBJ2-5. Germline CDR1 SGHVS, CDR2 FQNEAQ. The CDR3 totals 15 residues. The CDR3 spells CASSSETGYQETQYF.

By frequency, this clonotype registers medium-sized. The chain carries TRBV7-9 and TRBJ2-1; the TRBD2 assignment by TCRdb is unverifiable without DNA. The CDR3 covers 14 residues. The germline gives CDR1 SEHNR, CDR2 FQNEAQ (reference sequence). The CDR3 reads CASRTSGSDNEQFF.

Its frequency marks this clonotype as medium-sized (0.01 to 0.1%). J is TRBJ2-3 and V is TRBV7-2; TCRdb returns TRBD1, unconfirmable since there is no DNA. The germline gives CDR1 SGHTA, CDR2 FQGNSA. The CDR3 extends over 16 amino acids. CDR3 in amino acids: CASSPPRLVRTDTQYF.

This clonotype is medium-sized (0.01 to 0.1%) by frequency. The J gene is TRBJ2-3, the V gene TRBV12-3 or TRBV12-4; the TCRdb call, TRBD1, lacks DNA for checking. The CDR3 consists of 15 residues. The CDR3 protein is CASSSGHRSTDTQYF.

This clonotype counts as medium-sized (0.01 to 0.1%) by frequency. The rearrangement links TRBV12-3 or TRBV12-4 to TRBJ1-1. This CDR3 has 12 amino acids. The CDR3 sequence is CASSSQAYEAFF.

The V and J genes are TRBV18 and TRBJ1-1; the TRBD1 assignment by TCRdb is unverifiable without DNA. CDR1 and CDR2 (germline): KGHSH, LQKENI. The CDR3 is 15 residues long. The CDR3 loop is CASSPIQGLETEAFF.

The rearrangement joins TRBV29-1 to TRBJ2-1. The CDR3 spans 15 residues. Germline lookup yields CDR1 SQVTM and CDR2 ANQGSEA. The CDR3 region is CSVEADRRPYNEQFF.

The chain links TRBV29-1 to TRBJ1-1; lacking DNA, the TRBD1 call made by TCRdb goes unchecked. The CDR3 length is 13 residues. The germline V gene has CDR1 SQVTM and CDR2 ANQGSEA. The CDR3 sequence is CSVAGHLGTEAFF.

Frequency places this clonotype as medium-sized. The J gene is TRBJ1-6, the V gene TRBV10-2; TCRdb lists TRBD1, though no DNA is available to test this call. CDR1 is WSHSY and CDR2 is SAAADI in the germline V gene. The CDR3 is 14 residues long. CDR3: CASSEPGQNSPLHF.

This clonotype is labeled medium-sized based on frequency. The rearrangement links TRBV7-9 to TRBJ1-5. Per the germline V gene, CDR1 is SEHNR and CDR2 is FQNEAQ (reference sequence). The CDR3 runs to 15 residues. The CDR3 spells CASSPDGVSNQPQHF. The whole variable domain, remainder taken from reference TRBV7-9 and TRBJ1-5, is DTGVSQNPRHKITKRGQNVTFRCDPISEHNRLYWYRQTLGQGPEFLTYFQNEAQLEKSRLLSDRFSAERPKGSFSTLEIQRTEQGDSAMYLCASSPDGVSNQPQHFGDGTRLSIL.

By frequency, this clonotype is medium-sized (0.01 to 0.1%). The chain uses TRBV3-1 and TRBJ2-3; TCRdb indicates TRBD2, and absent DNA this call remains unverified. CDR1 is LGHDT, CDR2 YNNKEL, per germline (reference sequence). This CDR3 is 16 amino acids long. The CDR3 region is CASSRRTSGGTDTQYF.

The gene calls are TRBV20-1 and TRBJ2-7; without DNA, the TCRdb call of TRBD1 cannot be checked. CDR1 is DFQATT, CDR2 SNEGSKA, per germline (reference sequence). This CDR3 is built from 14 residues. The CDR3 here is CSAGGGQGREEQYF.

This clonotype is medium-sized by frequency. The chain employs TRBV28 and TRBJ2-7; TCRdb selects TRBD1, and the lack of DNA leaves this call unchecked. Germline V CDR1 and CDR2: MDHEN, SYDVKM. This CDR3 is 17 amino acids long. This chain's CDR3 is CASSTLFGTGNSYEQYF.

The J gene is TRBJ1-5, the V gene TRBV29-1. This CDR3 comprises 13 residues. Germline CDR1 and CDR2: SQVTM and ANQGSEA. The CDR3 region is CSAVGVNNQPQHF.

This clonotype counts as medium-sized by frequency. This chain links TRBV7-9 with TRBJ2-3; TCRdb indicates TRBD1, and absent DNA this call remains unverified. CDR1 SEHNR and CDR2 FQNEAQ come from the germline V gene (reference sequence). The CDR3 has 13 residues. The CDR3 region is CASSRDNTDTQYF.

Considering frequency, this clonotype is medium-sized. V is TRBV11-2 and J is TRBJ1-1; TCRdb calls TRBD1, which cannot be checked without DNA. In germline, CDR1 is SGHAT, CDR2 FQNNGV. CDR3 size: 15 residues. The CDR3 loop is CASSLGGVGDTEAFF.

According to its frequency, this clonotype is medium-sized. The chain has TRBV11-1 and TRBJ2-7; TCRdb calls TRBD1, which cannot be checked without DNA. The CDR3 has 15 amino acids. In germline, CDR1 is SGHAT, CDR2 FQDESV (reference sequence). The CDR3 loop reads CASSILGTKSDEQYF.

This clonotype is labeled medium-sized based on frequency. The chain uses TRBV6-1 and TRBJ1-1; TCRdb reports TRBD1, a call that lacks DNA to check it against. Germline V gene lookup returns CDR1 MNHNS and CDR2 SASEGT. There are 14 residues in the CDR3. CDR3 region: CASRLQGRNTEAFF.

The chain employs TRBV20-1 and TRBJ2-5. The CDR3 runs 15 residues. Germline V gene data show CDR1 as DFQATT and CDR2 as SNEGSKA (reference sequence). The CDR3 reads CSARETAAAAETQYF.

Its frequency marks this clonotype as medium-sized. This chain joins TRBV4-1 and TRBJ2-7; the TRBD2 assignment by TCRdb is unverifiable without DNA. Per germline, CDR1 MGHRA and CDR2 YSYEKL. The CDR3 extends over 14 amino acids. The chain's CDR3 is CASSQETRDYEQYF.

In terms of frequency, this clonotype is medium-sized. The rearrangement joins TRBV2 to TRBJ2-1; as DNA is missing, the TRBD2 call by TCRdb cannot be tested. The CDR3 is 16 amino acids. CDR1 and CDR2 from the germline V gene are SNHLY and FYNNEI. The CDR3 reads CASGTSLPRTYNEQFF.

By frequency, this clonotype is large. V usage is TRBV6-2 or TRBV6-3 and J usage is TRBJ1-5. CDR3 size: 14 residues. Germline V gene lookup returns CDR1 MNHEY and CDR2 SVGEGT. The CDR3 sequence: CASSYYGGSQPQHF.

V is TRBV3-1 and J is TRBJ2-1. Germline CDR1 is LGHDT and CDR2 is YNNKEL (reference sequence). The CDR3 runs to 11 residues. The chain's CDR3 is CASSQVDEQFF.

This clonotype is identified as medium-sized from frequency. The V call is TRBV2, the J call TRBJ1-4. Germline V gene lookup returns CDR1 SNHLY and CDR2 FYNNEI. CDR3 length: 12 residues. The CDR3 reads CASEKDNEKLFF.

Its frequency marks this clonotype as medium-sized. The chain links TRBV7-2 to TRBJ2-7; TCRdb's D call of TRBD2 is untestable without DNA. This CDR3 has 15 residues. Germline loops: CDR1 SGHTA, CDR2 FQGNSA. This chain's CDR3 is CASRTGLAGNYEQYF.

This clonotype registers medium-sized by frequency. CDR3 region: CASSSPSDTQYF. The chain is built from TRBV11-2 and TRBJ2-3. This CDR3 region has 12 residues. In germline, CDR1 is SGHAT, CDR2 FQNNGV.

The chain is built from TRBV29-1 and TRBJ2-3; TCRdb indicates TRBD1, and absent DNA this call remains unverified. CDR1 is SQVTM, CDR2 ANQGSEA, per germline. CDR3 length: 13 residues. CDR3 residues: CSVGGRGTDTQYF.